Each of the 29 T cell receptor beta chains below was sequenced from the same sample in a study of control samples from healthy donors and cancer patients (TCRdb year 2020). The library was prepared using the immunoSEQ multiplex PCR assay. Held by TCRdb, this immuneACCESS table contains in-frame sequences only and omits some clones. Under half of the omission traces to an unresolved V gene where checked; the cause of the rest is unknown. The sample records 150,000 to 200,000 clones, over 80% of which are singletons. The ten top clones hold roughly 1.5% of the sample. The material sequenced was blood. All receptors derive from a young man in good health.

The gene calls are TRBV29-1 and TRBJ2-2; 9 positions agree with TRBD1. This CDR3 has 16 amino acids. The ends lost 1 base at V and 2 bases at J; junction bases unmatched: 5. CDR1 and CDR2 (germline): SQVTM, ANQGSEA. The CDR3 sequence: CSVEATDRGNTGELFF. In nucleotides, the CDR3 is TGCAGCGTTGAAGCAACGGACAGGGGCAACACCGGGGAGCTGTTTTTT.

The rearrangement uses TRBV7-9 and TRBJ1-6; unclear D gene. The CDR3 is 16 amino acids. V was clipped by 5 bases and J by 4 bases, with 15 bases between them. Germline V CDR1 and CDR2: SEHNR, FQNEAQ (reference sequence). The CDR3 DNA is TGTGCCAGCAGCCAATACATCGGACTGTATAATTCACCCCTCCACTTT. Amino acid sequence: CASSQYIGLYNSPLHF. The variable domain in full, with the rest retrieved from reference TRBV7-9 and TRBJ1-6, is DTGVSQNPRHKITKRGQNVTFRCDPISEHNRLYWYRQTLGQGPEFLTYFQNEAQLEKSRLLSDRFSAERPKGSFSTLEIQRTEQGDSAMYLCASSQYIGLYNSPLHFGNGTRLTVT.

CDR3 bases: TGTGCCAGCGTTGTTTCGAGGGGGGAGGTTTGGGAGACCCAGTACTTC. Protein sequence: CASVVSRGEVWETQYF. The chain uses TRBV2 and TRBJ2-5; D is perhaps TRBD1 or TRBD2 (6 bases each). The CDR3 runs to 16 residues. The germline CDR1 and CDR2 sequences are SNHLY and FYNNEI. Between the trimmed V and J ends, which lost 8 bases and 5 bases, there was a span of 24 bases.

The V call is TRBV28, the J call TRBJ1-5; weak D call: TRBD1 (6 bases). Trimming stripped 6 bases from V and 4 bases from J, with 13 bases between. The CDR3 has 14 amino acids. From germline, CDR1 is MDHEN and CDR2 SYDVKM. The DNA for the CDR3 is TGTGCCAGCAGGCTGGACAGACTGAATCAGCCCCAGCATTTT. It yields the protein CASRLDRLNQPQHF.

The rearrangement joins TRBV2 to TRBJ1-5, with 7 positions matching TRBD1. V lost 5 bases and J lost 2; bases outside the gene matches: 3. CDR1 is SNHLY and CDR2 is FYNNEI in the germline V gene. CDR3 length equals 14 residues. This chain's CDR3 is CASSYTGGNQPQHF. CDR3 bases: TGTGCCAGCAGTTACACAGGGGGCAATCAGCCCCAGCATTTT.

The V call is TRBV7-8, the J call TRBJ2-7; 9 nucleotides match TRBD2. CDR1 is SGHVS and CDR2 is FQNEAQ in the germline V gene. The CDR3 consists of 15 residues. Trimming removed 2 bases from V and 2 bases from J; junction bases left unmatched: 4. CDR3 protein: CASSLRAGGPYEQYF. The DNA of the CDR3 is TGTGCCAGCAGCTTAAGGGCGGGGGGGCCCTACGAGCAGTACTTC.

The rearrangement joins TRBV3-1 (or the pseudogene TRBV3-2) to TRBJ2-3; 7 nucleotides line up with TRBD2. V was pared by 0 bases and J by 6 bases, with 12 bases of the junction left unmatched. CDR1 and CDR2 (germline): LGHDT, YNNKEL (reference sequence). The CDR3 is 17 residues long. For the CDR3, the DNA is TGTGCCAGCAGCCAAGATCCCGGACTAGGGGACTTGGATACGCAGTATTTT. This encodes CASSQDPGLGDLDTQYF.

This chain links TRBV7-9 with TRBJ2-2, with a tentative D call TRBD1 (6 bases). Germline assignment: CDR1 SEHNR and CDR2 FQNEAQ (reference sequence). This CDR3 has 15 amino acids. The V end lost 2 bases, the J end lost 2 bases, and 9 bases lay between the germline ends. In nucleotides, the CDR3 is TGTGCCAGCAGCTTAAGGGACATAAACACCGGGGAGCTGTTTTTT. Translating it yields CASSLRDINTGELFF. Full variable domain (outside the CDR3, taken from reference TRBV7-9 and TRBJ2-2): DTGVSQNPRHKITKRGQNVTFRCDPISEHNRLYWYRQTLGQGPEFLTYFQNEAQLEKSRLLSDRFSAERPKGSFSTLEIQRTEQGDSAMYLCASSLRDINTGELFFGEGSRLTVL.

The chain couples TRBV10-3 to TRBJ1-3; D is ambiguous. CDR1 is ENHRY, CDR2 SYGVKD, per germline. The CDR3 has 12 amino acids. With 10 bases removed from V and 4 bases from J, the gap between germline ends came to 11 bases. CDR3: CATRTEGNTIYF. CDR3 DNA sequence: TGTGCCACCCGGACGGAAGGAAACACCATATATTTT.

The chain joins TRBV7-6 to TRBJ2-2, with D uncertain. The CDR3 extends over 12 amino acids. Trimming removed 1 base at V and 6 bases at J, with 3 bases between. CDR1 is SGHVS and CDR2 is FNYEAQ in the germline V gene. The CDR3 loop reads CASSLVPGELFF. DNA for the CDR3: TGTGCCAGCAGCTTAGTTCCCGGGGAGCTGTTTTTT.

V gene TRBV4-1 combines with J gene TRBJ1-1; TRBD1 aligns across 7 bases. V gave up 0 bases and J gave up 5 bases; unmatched junction bases: 15. The germline V gene has CDR1 MGHRA and CDR2 YSYEKL. CDR3 length: 18 residues. This CDR3 reads CASSQDIGRQGSGTEAFF. CDR3 nucleotide sequence: TGCGCCAGCAGCCAAGATATAGGGCGACAGGGAAGTGGGACTGAAGCTTTCTTT.

CDR3 sequence: CASSAGRGDYNEQFF. The CDR3 DNA is TGTGCCAGCAGTGCGGGGCGGGGGGACTACAATGAGCAGTTCTTC. The rearrangement links TRBV2 to TRBJ2-1, with TRBD2 matching over 8 bases. CDR3 length: 15 residues. CDR1 and CDR2 (germline): SNHLY, FYNNEI. The V gene end was trimmed by 4 bases and the J gene end by 3 bases; junction bases not matched to a gene: 5.

In its sample, this clone was seen a few times. The genes are TRBV4-2 and TRBJ2-7, with D hard to call. With 5 bases removed from V and 0 bases from J, the gap between germline ends came to 5 bases. The CDR3 extends over 12 amino acids. Looked up from germline, CDR1 is LGHNA and CDR2 is YNFKEQ. CDR3 loop: CASSLSSYEQYF. The CDR3 DNA sequence: TGTGCCAGCAGCTTGAGCTCCTACGAGCAGTACTTC.

This chain connects TRBV24-1 to TRBJ2-3, with D possibly called TRBD1 or TRBD2 (5 bases each). The germline gives CDR1 KGHDR, CDR2 SFDVKD. V lost 1 base and J 6 bases, leaving 19 bases between the germline ends. The CDR3 sequence is 17 residues long. CDR3 sequence reads: CATSDFKSSRGQDTQYF. CDR3 bases: TGTGCCACCAGTGATTTTAAAAGTAGCCGGGGCCAGGATACGCAGTATTTT.

The chain employs TRBV5-1 and TRBJ1-1; TRBD1 matches 9 bases. CDR1 SGHRS and CDR2 YFSETQ come from the germline V gene. The CDR3 sequence is 18 residues long. The junction had 19 bases not matched to a gene; V was cut back by 4 bases and J by 6 bases. CDR3 sequence reads: CASSPGQGLRKSGAEAFF. The CDR3 nucleotides read TGCGCCAGCAGCCCGGGACAGGGTCTGCGAAAGTCGGGCGCTGAAGCTTTCTTT. The full variable domain, with the rest looked up from reference TRBV5-1 and TRBJ1-1, is KAGVTQTPRYLIKTRGQQVTLSCSPISGHRSVSWYQQTPGQGLQFLFEYFSETQRNKGNFPGRFSGRQFSNSRSEMNVSTLELGDSALYLCASSPGQGLRKSGAEAFFGQGTRLTVV.

The CDR3, as DNA: TGTGCCAGCAGCCCGGGACAGGGTCGTGGCTACACCTTC. This translates into CASSPGQGRGYTF. The V gene is TRBV5-4, the J gene TRBJ1-2, with TRBD1 matching 9 bases. Germline-derived CDR1 and CDR2 are SGHNT and YYREEE (reference sequence). This CDR3 is built from 13 residues. With V trimmed by 4 bases and J by 7 bases, 5 bases remained unmatched.

V and J are TRBV19 and TRBJ1-2; D may be TRBD1 (5 bases). CDR3 size: 14 residues. Trimming removed 1 base from V and 6 bases from J, with 12 bases in between. CDR1 and CDR2 from the germline V gene are LNHDA and SQIVND (reference sequence). CDR3 sequence (DNA): TGTGCCAGTAGTATAGTCGCGACAGCCGATGGCTACACCTTC. This translates into CASSIVATADGYTF.

The rearrangement uses TRBV30 and TRBJ2-1; the D gene is possibly TRBD2 (7 bases). This CDR3 contains 14 residues. Trimming removed 4 bases from V and 9 bases from J, with 19 bases in between. Germline V CDR1 and CDR2: GTSNPN, SVGIG (reference sequence). Here the CDR3 DNA reads TGTGCCTGGAACGAGTGGGGGGGCCGAGGTGAGCAGTTCTTC. Translation: CAWNEWGGRGEQFF.

The chain links TRBV29-1 to TRBJ2-2, with a tentative D call TRBD1 (5 bases). V was pared by 4 bases and J by 5 bases, with 14 bases between. CDR1 and CDR2 (germline): SQVTM, ANQGSEA. This CDR3 has 14 amino acids. The CDR3 coding sequence is TGCAGCGTTGTGATGCAGGGTGGGACCGGGGAGCTGTTTTTT. It translates to CSVVMQGGTGELFF.

The chain has TRBV5-5 and TRBJ2-7; D remains unclear. There are 13 residues in the CDR3. Trimming pared 4 bases from V and 2 bases from J, leaving 10 bases between. CDR1 and CDR2 (germline): SGHKS, YYEKEE (reference sequence). The chain's CDR3 is CASSPREAYEQYF. CDR3 nucleotides: TGTGCCAGCAGCCCCCGTGAAGCCTACGAGCAGTACTTC.

This chain joins TRBV7-6 and TRBJ2-7; D may be TRBD1 (6 bases). The germline CDR1 and CDR2 sequences are SGHVS and FNYEAQ. V was clipped by 5 bases and J by 0 bases, with 17 bases between them. The CDR3 spans 16 residues. The CDR3 spells CASSPRQAPSSYEQYF. The CDR3 DNA sequence: TGTGCCAGCAGCCCGAGACAGGCTCCTAGCTCCTACGAGCAGTACTTC.

The chain recombines TRBV18 with TRBJ2-1; 8 nucleotides agree with TRBD1. Unmatched junction bases numbered 3, after V lost 5 bases and J lost 6 bases. Germline V lookup: CDR1 KGHSH, CDR2 LQKENI. CDR3 length equals 13 residues. The CDR3 DNA follows: TGTGCCAGCTCAGTGGACAGGGTCAATGAGCAGTTCTTC. It yields the protein CASSVDRVNEQFF.

This clone was found once. V is TRBV14 and J is TRBJ1-1; a possible D gene is TRBD1 (5 bases). V was cut by 0 bases and J by 2 bases, with 10 bases left in between. Germline V gives CDR1 SGHDN, CDR2 FVKESK. The CDR3 is 15 amino acids. In nucleotides, the CDR3 is TGTGCCAGCAGCCAAGACTGGACACTTAACACTGAAGCTTTCTTT. Translated, it gives CASSQDWTLNTEAFF. Combining the CDR3 with reference TRBV14 and TRBJ1-1 gives the whole variable domain EAGVTQFPSHSVIEKGQTVTLRCDPISGHDNLYWYRRVMGKEIKFLLHFVKESKQDESGMPNNRFLAERTGGTYSTLKVQPAELEDSGVYFCASSQDWTLNTEAFFGQGTRLTVV.

The chain carries TRBV6-2 or TRBV6-3 and TRBJ1-5; the match to TRBD1 covers 9 bases. Germline CDR1 MNHEY, CDR2 SVGEGT. Trimming removed 2 bases from V and 1 base from J; junction bases left unmatched: 3. The length of the CDR3 is 16 residues. The CDR3 here is CASSYGQGPSNQPQHF. DNA of the CDR3: TGTGCCAGCAGTTACGGACAGGGGCCGAGCAATCAGCCCCAGCATTTT.

The chain carries TRBV24-1 and TRBJ2-2; D uncertain. The CDR3 contains 12 residues. CDR1 is KGHDR and CDR2 is SFDVKD in the germline V gene. V was trimmed by 9 bases and J by 7 bases, leaving 11 bases between them. The CDR3 coding sequence is TGTGCCACCTCCCTTGATGACGGGGAGCTGTTTTTT. The encoded protein is CATSLDDGELFF.

The genes are TRBV19 and TRBJ2-2; D unclear. The ends were cut back, 6 bases at V and 7 bases at J, with 12 bases in the middle. The germline gives CDR1 LNHDA, CDR2 SQIVND (reference sequence). This CDR3 is built from 13 residues. For the CDR3, the DNA is TGTGCCAGTAGGGTCCTGAAGGGCGGGGAGCTGTTTTTT. It translates to CASRVLKGGELFF.

This clone came up once. CDR3 sequence reads: CASSYGQGKGTEAFF. CDR3 coding DNA: TGCGCCAGCAGCTACGGACAGGGGAAGGGCACTGAAGCTTTCTTT. The chain is built from TRBV5-1 and TRBJ1-1, with 9 bases that match TRBD1. This CDR3 region has 15 residues. The germline V gene encodes CDR1 SGHRS and CDR2 YFSETQ. Unmatched junction bases numbered 7, after V lost 3 bases and J lost 4 bases.

About this clone: Compared with germline, one end of the junction differs, possibly owing to a read error. The identical CDR3 is also encoded by other nucleotide sequences in the sample. This chain connects TRBV5-1 to TRBJ2-7, with D perhaps being TRBD1 or TRBD2 (5 bases each). This CDR3 is built from 14 residues. Germline V gives CDR1 SGHRS, CDR2 YFSETQ. In nucleotides, the CDR3 is TGTGCCAGCAGCTTAGAGGGGAGCTCCTACGAGCAGTACTTC. As protein: CASSLEGSSYEQYF.

The chain is built from TRBV18 and TRBJ1-4; 12 bases fit TRBD1. Germline V gene lookup returns CDR1 KGHSH and CDR2 LQKENI. Germline trimming cut 6 bases from V and 8 bases from J; bases unmatched to any gene: 4. The CDR3 consists of 14 residues. CDR3 bases: TGTGCCAGCTCCCTTGGGACAGGGGGCGAAAAACTGTTTTTT. Translating gives CASSLGTGGEKLFF. The whole variable domain, remainder taken from reference TRBV18 and TRBJ1-4, is NAGVMQNPRHLVRRRGQEARLRCSPMKGHSHVYWYRQLPEEGLKFMVYLQKENIIDESGMPKERFSAEFPKEGPSILRIQQVVRGDSAAYFCASSLGTGGEKLFFGSGTQLSVL.